The clone carrying this T cell receptor (beta chain) was counted a few times. The data stem from a study of cytomegalovirus exposure and HLA in healthy donors. This PCR relied on a set of 60 Vbeta primers and 13 Jbeta primers. Using immunoSEQ multiplex PCR, the repertoire was profiled, and TCRdb retains in-frame clones only, with some absent. The sample lists roughly 100,000 clones, about three quarters occurring once. The CDR3 is made up of 14 amino acids. CDR1 and CDR2 from the germline V gene are LGHNA and YSLEER. V was shortened by 1 base and J by 1 base, with 7 bases between the two germline ends.

This chain links TRBV4-3 with TRBJ2-5; tentative D call: TRBD1 (6 bases). Sample: PBMCs. The TCR comes from a woman in her fifties or sixties in good health and CMV-seropositive. CDR3: CASSQGTVQETQYF. CDR3 sequence (DNA): TGCGCCAGCAGCCAAGGGACAGTCCAAGAGACCCAGTACTTC.